These 13 T cell receptor beta chains came from one sample sequenced in a study of blood T cell repertoires in COVID-19. TCRdb keeps only in-frame clones here, not all; method: immunoSEQ multiplex PCR. This table holds 160,000 or so clones, about 88% found once. The specimen was peripheral blood. The receptors originated from a woman aged 80 or over with acute or convalescent COVID-19.

The chain links TRBV11-2 to TRBJ2-1; no firm D call. V was trimmed by 5 bases and J by 6 bases, leaving 11 bases between them. This CDR3 spans 13 amino acids. Germline CDR1 is SGHAT and CDR2 is FQNNGV. The CDR3 nucleotides are TGTGCCAGCAGCCAGTTGGTAGCCAATGAGCAGTTCTTC. Translated, it gives CASSQLVANEQFF.

The V gene is TRBV19, the J gene TRBJ2-7; TRBD2 might be the D (5 bases). This CDR3 has 13 amino acids. The V and J ends lost 3 bases and 3 bases respectively, with 9 bases between them. Germline CDR1 LNHDA, CDR2 SQIVND (reference sequence). The CDR3 region is CASSIRRGYEQYF. For the CDR3, the DNA is TGTGCCAGTAGTATCCGACGGGGCTACGAGCAGTACTTC.

This clone was counted only a few times. J is TRBJ2-6 and V is TRBV7-9, with D uncertain. CDR1 and CDR2 from the germline V gene are SEHNR and FQNEAQ (reference sequence). The germline V and J ends were trimmed by 6 bases and 6 bases, with 12 bases remaining between them. This CDR3 contains 14 residues. This CDR3 reads CASSIGRQANVLTF. The CDR3 DNA reads TGTGCCAGCAGTATTGGGCGACAGGCCAACGTCCTGACTTTC.

The chain recombines TRBV18 with TRBJ1-5; D unresolved. Germline CDR1 and CDR2: KGHSH and LQKENI. The CDR3 is 13 residues long. The ends were cut back, 5 bases at V and 0 bases at J, with 5 bases in the middle. The CDR3 sequence is CASSEVSNQPQHF. In nucleotides, the CDR3 is TGTGCCAGCTCAGAGGTTAGCAATCAGCCCCAGCATTTT.

The V gene is TRBV3-1 (or the pseudogene TRBV3-2), the J gene TRBJ2-3; 10 nucleotides line up with TRBD2. CDR3 length equals 14 residues. The V and J ends lost 3 bases and 6 bases, in that order; junction bases with no gene match: 3. Germline V gene lookup returns CDR1 LGHDT and CDR2 YNNKEL (reference sequence). The CDR3, as DNA: TGTGCCAGCAGCCAGGGACTAGCGCCCGATACGCAGTATTTT. This codes for CASSQGLAPDTQYF.

The chain couples TRBV11-2 to TRBJ1-6, with D possibly matching TRBD1 (6 bases). The CDR3 is 13 amino acids. V gave up 6 bases and J gave up 10 bases, with 13 bases separating them. Germline-derived CDR1 and CDR2 are SGHAT and FQNNGV. CDR3 sequence: CASRFVQGSPLHF. CDR3 DNA sequence: TGTGCCAGCAGATTCGTGCAGGGGTCACCCCTCCACTTT.

The CDR3 bases are TGTGCCAGCAGCTTGGCCGGGACTAGCGGGAGGATGAATGAGCAGTTCTTC. Translated: CASSLAGTSGRMNEQFF. The chain combines TRBV5-4 with TRBJ2-1, with 15 bases that match TRBD2. The CDR3 has 17 residues. The ends lost 0 bases at V and 7 bases at J; junction bases unmatched: 5. From germline, CDR1 is SGHNT and CDR2 YYREEE (reference sequence).

This clone was detected once. In DNA, the CDR3 is TGTGCCAGCAGTCCCCTGGGGGAGGGCCTTTTTGAAGAGCAGTTCTTC. Residues: CASSPLGEGLFEEQFF. The chain couples TRBV6-2 or TRBV6-3 to TRBJ2-1, with 7 bases lining up with TRBD2. The germline CDR1 and CDR2 sequences are MNHEY and SVGEGT. V dropped 5 bases and J dropped 10; count of bases not matched to a gene: 17. This CDR3 comprises 16 residues.

The chain uses TRBV6-6 and TRBJ2-2; 10 bases agree with TRBD2. Per germline, CDR1 MNHNY and CDR2 SVGAGI (reference sequence). This CDR3 has 16 residues. The V gene end was trimmed by 5 bases and the J gene end by 1 base; junction bases not matched to a gene: 4. The CDR3 reads CASSRLAGENTGELFF. CDR3 in DNA: TGTGCCAGCAGTCGACTAGCGGGCGAGAACACCGGGGAGCTGTTTTTT.

A few counts support this clone. The chain uses TRBV25-1 and TRBJ1-2; D remains ambiguous. Trimming cost V 5 bases and J 3 bases, with 7 bases left between them. Germline CDR1 reads MGHDK; CDR2 reads SYGVNS. The CDR3 runs to 12 residues. The CDR3 region is CASSFSYYGYTF. The CDR3 DNA reads TGTGCCAGCAGTTTTTCGTACTATGGCTACACCTTC.

This chain uses TRBV19 with TRBJ1-2; TRBD1 matches 10 bases. With 7 bases clipped from V and 7 bases from J, the junction kept 9 bases outside the gene matches. Germline V gives CDR1 LNHDA, CDR2 SQIVND (reference sequence). CDR3 size: 14 residues. CDR3 in amino acids: CASNLGQGDGGYTF. DNA of the CDR3: TGTGCCAGTAACCTTGGACAGGGGGATGGTGGCTACACCTTC. The complete variable domain, with remaining parts taken from reference TRBV19 and TRBJ1-2, reads DGGITQSPKYLFRKEGQNVTLSCEQNLNHDAMYWYRQDPGQGLRLIYYSQIVNDFQKGDIAEGYSVSREKKESFPLTVTSAQKNPTAFYLCASNLGQGDGGYTFGSGTRLTVV.

The genes are TRBV5-8 and TRBJ1-2; D call uncertain. The V end lost 0 bases, the J end lost 8 bases, and 8 bases lay between the germline ends. The germline gives CDR1 SGHTS, CDR2 YDEGEE. The CDR3 spans 12 residues. CDR3 sequence: CASSLVPVGYTF. CDR3 bases: TGTGCCAGCAGCTTGGTTCCGGTAGGCTACACCTTC.

The chain has TRBV7-2 and TRBJ1-1, with a tentative D call TRBD1 (5 bases). V gave up 4 bases and J gave up 6 bases, with 18 bases separating them. The CDR3 extends over 15 amino acids. CDR1 and CDR2 from the germline V gene are SGHTA and FQGNSA. The CDR3 region has the DNA TGTGCCAGCAGCTCCAGAGGCGGGGGTAACGCTGAAGCTTTCTTT. Translating gives CASSSRGGGNAEAFF.